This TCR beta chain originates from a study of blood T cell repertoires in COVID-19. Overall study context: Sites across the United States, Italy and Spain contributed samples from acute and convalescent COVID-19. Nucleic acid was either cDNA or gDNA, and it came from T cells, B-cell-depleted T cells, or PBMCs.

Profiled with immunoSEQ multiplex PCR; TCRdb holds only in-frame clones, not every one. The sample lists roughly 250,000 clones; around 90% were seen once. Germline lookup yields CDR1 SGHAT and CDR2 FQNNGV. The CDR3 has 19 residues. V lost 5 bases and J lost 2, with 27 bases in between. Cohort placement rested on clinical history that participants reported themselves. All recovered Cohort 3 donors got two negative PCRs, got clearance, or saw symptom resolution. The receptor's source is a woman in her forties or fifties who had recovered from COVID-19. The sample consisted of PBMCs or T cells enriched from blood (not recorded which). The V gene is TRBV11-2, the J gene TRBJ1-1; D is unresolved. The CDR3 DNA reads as TGTGCCAGCAGCCCCCGCGGGGTTATCGGGCCGAGCCTTAACACTGAAGCTTTCTTT. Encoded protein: CASSPRGVIGPSLNTEAFF.